This T cell receptor (beta chain) is drawn from a study of post-analysis software for immune sequencing data (dated by TCRdb to about 2015). General notes on the study: The recorded disease courses included relapsing-remitting, secondary progressive and progressive-relapsing multiple sclerosis, and some patients had no subtype annotation. A subset of samples was prepared in parallel using single-end sample barcoding, then pooled and co-amplified after Illumina adapter ligation. The patient repertoires were compared against some twelve previously published healthy control repertoires obtained from donors aged 6 to 25 years.

Explained via the paper, the time point label denotes: second blood draw from one MS patient after hematopoietic stem cell transplantation. To demonstrate the VDJtools post-analysis software, TCR beta repertoires were profiled from the peripheral blood of 13 young patients with multiple sclerosis. The patients with multiple sclerosis were children and adolescents between roughly 6 and 17 years of age. The library was made by PCR. Sequencing was carried out with an Illumina HiSeq 2500. To reduce PCR and sequencing biases, unique molecular identifiers were built into the TCR beta cDNA libraries. Roughly 0.5 million cDNA molecules were obtained per 1 to 10 million input T cells, so each molecule approximated one T cell. Patient libraries were prepared and sequenced with the same protocol used for the earlier healthy control dataset. Within a given batch, samples were prepared together, multiplexed and sequenced on the same HiSeq lane. In the authors' own workflow: MIGEC was used to process the raw barcoded reads, and molecular identifier groups with only a single read were discarded before consensus assembly and CDR3 extraction. VDJtools was used for post-analysis of the clonotype tables, and diversity was normalized by down-sampling every dataset to the size of the smallest sample. Repertoire overlap clustering matched CDR3 amino acid but not nucleotide sequences to correct batch-related cross-sample contamination. TCRdb reran the public reads through fastp at Q25 and MiXCR, keeping productive beta chains. A single entry per CDR3 protein holds the most common genes and DNA from its merged rows. The V and J calls come from TCRdb's annotation, not from the publication. The sample table records under 200,000 distinct CDR3 sequences; about 36% of these occur just once. Under 30% of the sample rests with the top ten.

Comment on this clonotype: Its antigen is not yet known. Base qualities are missing; no much larger clone stands one base away.

The paper's findings and limits, for the study overall: Significantly lower normalized Chao1 diversity was found in multiple sclerosis patients than in controls, suggesting substantial peripheral T-cell clonal expansion. When samples were clustered directly using the F measure, samples prepared in the same batch co-clustered strongly, which prompted a batch-effect correction. The multiple sclerosis patient group was slightly younger than the control group.

The source is a girl between 10 and 17 years old with multiple sclerosis. Donor details come from another sample of the same person, matched by shared clones. The input for sequencing was blood, taken after autologous hematopoietic stem cell transplantation.

For the CDR3, the sequence is CASSPGTVWDGYTF. The DNA reads as follows: TGTGCCAGCTCACCAGGGACAGTTTGGGATGGCTACACCTTC. The sequence is built from TRBV18 and TRBJ1-2; TRBD1 aligns with 7 central bases. CDR1 and CDR2 (KGHSH, LQKENI) derive from the germline V gene. V loses 2 bases at its end and J loses 6 bases; junction bases beyond the gene matches: 6. The CDR3 holds 14 amino acids from the cysteine to the phenylalanine. Only the CDR3 part of the read is kept: 42 bases, read in frame from the first base.